Listed below are T cell receptor beta chains from one sample, sequenced in a study of control samples from healthy donors and cancer patients. TCRdb's copy holds only in-frame clones and misses some; the assay was immunoSEQ multiplex PCR. In the table there are around 93,000 clones, over 85% of which are singletons. Source material: blood. These TCRs come from a human donor in good health. The donor label of this sample is uncertain. The CDR3 runs from the conserved cysteine through the conserved F or W. The D gene is left open where the match is weak. Rows give clone size only sometimes, using once, few, many, or a class for an expanded clone.

cdr3_nt cdr3_aa d_call j_call v_call clone_size
TGTGCCAGCAGTTACTCCGGGACAGGGACCGGGGAGCTGTTTTTT CASSYSGTGTGELFF TRBD1 TRBJ2-2 TRBV6-5 once
TGTGCCTGGAGTGACAGGGGGGGAGTAAACACTGAAGCTTTCTTT CAWSDRGGVNTEAFF TRBD1 TRBJ1-1 TRBV30 .
TGTGCCAGCAGTCACTCCGGGACAGATCCTGGAAACACCATATATTTT CASSHSGTDPGNTIYF . TRBJ1-3 TRBV21-1 once
TGTGCCAGCACCTTGGGGGGGGACAGGCTTAATGGCTACACCTTC CASTLGGDRLNGYTF TRBD1 TRBJ1-2 TRBV6-5 once
TGTGCCAGCCGATCAGGGGGGAATGAAAAACTGTTTTTT CASRSGGNEKLFF TRBD1 TRBJ1-4 TRBV6-5 .
TGTGCCATAAGGGGTGACGGAGGGGAAAAACTGTTTTTT CAIRGDGGEKLFF . TRBJ1-4 TRBV10-3 .
TGTGCCAGCCTACAAAAGGGTGGAAACACCATATATTTT CASLQKGGNTIYF . TRBJ1-3 TRBV3-1/TRBV3-2 .
TGTGCCAGCAGCAGGACTAGCACTCGCTACGAGCAGTACTTC CASSRTSTRYEQYF TRBD2 TRBJ2-7 TRBV7-2 .
TGTGCCAGCAGCGAATCCCCGACAGGGGCAGGAAACACCATATATTTT CASSESPTGAGNTIYF TRBD1 TRBJ1-3 TRBV9 .
TGTGCCAGCAGCTTAGGGACAGGGGTAGGAGATACGCAGTATTTT CASSLGTGVGDTQYF TRBD1 TRBJ2-3 TRBV7-8 .
TGCGCCAGCAGCCCGAATGGCGGACCGAACACTGAAGCTTTCTTT CASSPNGGPNTEAFF . TRBJ1-1 TRBV5-1 .
TGCGCCAGCAGTGAATCTCAGTACAATGAGCAGTTCTTC CASSESQYNEQFF . TRBJ2-1 TRBV10-1 .
TGTGCCAGCAGCCTCGGGAGGTCCGGGGAGCTGTTTTTT CASSLGRSGELFF TRBD2 TRBJ2-2 TRBV3-1/TRBV3-2 .
TGTGCCAGCAGCTTAGGACTTAGGGGGGCGGAATCAGAGACCCAGTACTTC CASSLGLRGAESETQYF . TRBJ2-5 TRBV11-2 .
TGTGCCAGCAGCCAAGAACAGGGGGGTGGCAATCAGCCCCAGCATTTT CASSQEQGGGNQPQHF TRBD1 TRBJ1-5 TRBV3-1/TRBV3-2 .
TGCGCCAGCTCGGATCTCTCCCAAGAGACCCAGTACTTC CASSDLSQETQYF . TRBJ2-5 TRBV5-1 .
TGTGCCAGCAGCGTAGATGGAACCGGCGGAAAACTGTTTTTT CASSVDGTGGKLFF . TRBJ1-4 TRBV9 once
TGTGCCAGCAAAATACTAGGGGGCAGCTCCTACAATGAGCAGTTCTTC CASKILGGSSYNEQFF TRBD1 TRBJ2-1 TRBV11-2 .
TGTGCCAGCAGCCCCAGACAGGCCTGCTATGGCTACACCTTC CASSPRQACYGYTF . TRBJ1-2 TRBV14 .
TGTGCCAGCAGAATGGGGGTCTCAGGTGCCACCGGGGAGCTGTTTTTT CASRMGVSGATGELFF . TRBJ2-2 TRBV27 .
TGTGCCGGGGAATTGAGGCGGGGGCAGTTCTTC CAGELRRGQFF . TRBJ2-1 TRBV2 .
TGTGCCAGCAGTTACTCGACGGCAGATTCGGGAGAGACCCAGTACTTC CASSYSTADSGETQYF . TRBJ2-5 TRBV6-6 .
TGTGCCAGCAGCTTTGACAGGGGAGGACTCGACGGGGAGACCCAGTACTTC CASSFDRGGLDGETQYF TRBD1 TRBJ2-5 TRBV5-6 .
TGTGCCAGCAGTGAAATGGCCTCAGGAGGGATAGATTCACCCCTCCACTTT CASSEMASGGIDSPLHF . TRBJ1-6 TRBV25-1 .
TGTGCCAGCAGTGTACCGACAGGGGGGAACACTGAAGCTTTCTTT CASSVPTGGNTEAFF TRBD1 TRBJ1-1 TRBV5-4 .
TGTGCCAGCAGTTCGAATAGCAATCAGCCCCAGCATTTT CASSSNSNQPQHF . TRBJ1-5 TRBV12-3/TRBV12-4 once
TGTGCCAGCAACCTACAACAGGGGTTCACAGATACGCAGTATTTT CASNLQQGFTDTQYF TRBD1 TRBJ2-3 TRBV5-6 .
TGTGCCACCGCCGGGACGGGGAATGAAAAACTGTTTTTT CATAGTGNEKLFF . TRBJ1-4 TRBV2 .
TGTGCCAGCAGCCGAAGCGGGAGTAACACCGGGGAGCTGTTTTTT CASSRSGSNTGELFF TRBD2 TRBJ2-2 TRBV7-8 .
TGTGCCAGCAGTGGCCTCCGGCCCTCTGGAAACACCATATATTTT CASSGLRPSGNTIYF . TRBJ1-3 TRBV2 .
TGTGCCAGCAGTTACGCACAAGGACTAGAGCAGTACTTC CASSYAQGLEQYF . TRBJ2-7 TRBV6-5 .
TGTGCCACCAGTGATTCGGACAGTAACTATGGCTACACCTTC CATSDSDSNYGYTF . TRBJ1-2 TRBV24-1 once
TGTGCCAGTAGTATAGGGGTCAGCAATCGGGTGGATGGCTACACCTTC CASSIGVSNRVDGYTF . TRBJ1-2 TRBV19 once
TGTGCCAGCAGTTTAAGTAAGGGAAGCTATGGCTACACCTTC CASSLSKGSYGYTF . TRBJ1-2 TRBV27 .
TGTGCCAGCAGTGCTCTCCCGGGGATACTGTTTTTT CASSALPGILFF . TRBJ1-4 TRBV12-3/TRBV12-4 .
TGTGCCAGCAGCCCACACGGACAGGGGTCCTACGAGCAGTACTTC CASSPHGQGSYEQYF TRBD1 TRBJ2-7 TRBV7-8 few
TGTGCCAGCAGCGCCGGACAGGGGAATCAGCCCCAGCATTTT CASSAGQGNQPQHF TRBD1 TRBJ1-5 TRBV9 .
TGTGCCATCAGTTCCACAGGGCAGGGGATGGGTAATTCACCCCTCCACTTT CAISSTGQGMGNSPLHF . TRBJ1-6 TRBV10-3 .
TGTGCCTGGATCCCTACTAGAGTCGCCACCGGGGAGCTGTTTTTT CAWIPTRVATGELFF . TRBJ2-2 TRBV30 .
TGTGCCAGTGATGTTGGGAAGAACACCGGGGAGCTGTTTTTT CASDVGKNTGELFF . TRBJ2-2 TRBV19 .
TGTGCCAGCAGCCAAGGGGTCCTGCAGGTAAATAATTCACCCCTCCACTTT CASSQGVLQVNNSPLHF . TRBJ1-6 TRBV3-1/TRBV3-2 .
TGTGCCAGCAGTTACCCGGACAGGGTAGGAGGCTACACCTTC CASSYPDRVGGYTF TRBD1 TRBJ1-2 TRBV6-2/TRBV6-3 .
TGTGCCAGCAGCCAAGCTCCAGGGGGGATTGGCTATGGCTACACCTTC CASSQAPGGIGYGYTF TRBD1 TRBJ1-2 TRBV3-1/TRBV3-2 .
TGTGCCAGCAGCTTTCTCGGGGAGGGGGAGACCCAGTACTTC CASSFLGEGETQYF TRBD2 TRBJ2-5 TRBV5-5 .